This note documents a single TCR beta chain sequence. V was clipped by 1 base and J by 2 bases; unmatched bases: 8. Germline V gene data show CDR1 as LGHNA and CDR2 as YNFKEQ. The CDR3 contains 16 residues. This specimen belongs to a study of blood T cell repertoires in COVID-19. Study overall: From the United States, Italy and Spain came samples of acute and convalescent COVID-19. T cells, B-cell-depleted T cells, or PBMCs provided the cDNA or gDNA that served as material.

Patients at the Seattle site were enrolled during active infection and followed longitudinally. Authors' data handling: Estimation of nucleated cell counts was performed using reference gene primer amplification. Here immunoSEQ multiplex PCR was the method, and the copy in TCRdb shows in-frame clones only, minus some. Clonal size and the V and J genes are those of that table, whereas D and trimming came from the DNA. The sample consists of about 180,000 clones, roughly 81% of them appearing once. The chain joins TRBV4-2 to TRBJ2-7, with 7 positions matching TRBD2. This clonotype originated in an elderly woman with COVID-19, enrolled during active disease. The sequencing sample was made of peripheral blood. The CDR3 sequence: CASSQVTSPRTYEQYF. CDR3 nucleotides: TGTGCCAGCAGCCAAGTGACTAGCCCGCGAACCTACGAGCAGTACTTC.